This T cell receptor (beta chain) was sequenced for a study of T cell repertoires in cytomegalovirus infection. Study summary: From public TCR beta signatures came an indication of both CMV infection and matching HLA type. Regarding the study as a whole: The response measured ex vivo was dominated by TCR beta clonotypes (HLA-C-restricted and CMV-specific).

MiXCR, run by TCRdb on the reads, gives a single entry per CDR3 protein. This table has more than 85,000 distinct CDR3 sequences, 23% appearing once. Trimming stripped 8 bases from V and 9 bases from J, with 26 bases between. The V gene's germline CDR1 is MNHEY and CDR2 SMNVEV (reference sequence). The CDR3 runs to 16 residues. This clonotype turned up a few times. The antigen is undetermined. This clonotype was obtained from a human donor in good health (CMV status not recorded). Some clones in this sample may be carry-over from other donors' samples. The chain joins TRBV27 to TRBJ1-3, with D perhaps matching TRBD1 (5 bases). The sample was CD8+ T cells from PBMCs. CDR3 region: CASGRGRGAPGSTIYF. CDR3 DNA: TGTGCCAGCGGCCGGGGGAGGGGCGCGCCTGGGAGCACCATATATTTT.